This TCR beta chain was obtained from a study of T-cell reconstitution after alpha-beta-depleted transplantation in children. Of note for this clonotype: Its antigen is unidentified.

Study findings and constraints: Diversity and T-cell counts at one year after transplant derived mostly from new T cells. Where some patients showed high TCRbeta diversity at day 60, it came from recipient T cells and thymic progenitors that had survived.

Library preparation (for TCRbeta) was performed with unique molecular identifiers. TCRdb re-derived calls from the PCR reads in MiXCR, one entry per CDR3 protein. Counted here are approximately 130,000 distinct CDR3 sequences, approximately 8.7% occurring once; the ten biggest clones make up more than 20%. The V gene lost 3 bases and the J gene lost 4 bases, with 10 bases spanning the gap. This CDR3 is 12 amino acids long. Germline CDR1 reads DFQATT; CDR2 reads SNEGSKA (reference sequence). This rearrangement joins TRBV20-1 to TRBJ2-7, with D hard to call. The sequencing used PBMCs, mostly from graft donor cells, collected 180 days after TCRalphabeta/CD19-depleted stem cell transplant. This sequence was found in a girl under three years old who had a stem cell transplant for combined immunodeficiency, so the T cells may come from the graft donor. For the CDR3, the DNA is TGCAGTGCTAGCCTCCGCCGATACGAGCAGTACTTC. Residues: CSASLRRYEQYF.